A selection of T cell receptor beta chains follows, all from one sample in a study of cytomegalovirus exposure and HLA in healthy donors. Some clones are missing from TCRdb's copy, which holds only in-frame ones; the method was immunoSEQ multiplex PCR. The sample includes 70,000 to 95,000 clones, around 81% seen only once; the top ten take 1.6%. The sample taken for sequencing was PBMCs. The receptors were sampled from a man between 40 and 49 years old in good health and CMV-seronegative. Each CDR3 is given with its conserved first and last residue. Fields, in order: clone size, V gene, J gene, D gene, CDR3 protein, CDR3 DNA. The D gene is left open where the match is weak. Expanded clones get a size class; other rows say once, few or many, or leave the size out.

abundance: few; v_gene: TRBV2; j_gene: TRBJ1-5; d_gene: .; CDR3aa: CASTTNSNQPQHF; CDR3nt: TGTGCCAGCACCACAAATAGCAATCAGCCCCAGCATTTT
abundance: .; v_gene: TRBV6-1; j_gene: TRBJ1-2; d_gene: .; CDR3aa: CASSEWGPKGYTF; CDR3nt: TGTGCCAGCAGTGAGTGGGGGCCAAAGGGCTACACCTTC
abundance: .; v_gene: TRBV19; j_gene: TRBJ2-2; d_gene: .; CDR3aa: CASSQIKNTGELFF; CDR3nt: TGTGCCAGTAGCCAGATTAAAAACACCGGGGAGCTGTTTTTT
abundance: .; v_gene: TRBV28; j_gene: TRBJ2-7; d_gene: .; CDR3aa: CASSLWRRGGEQYF; CDR3nt: TGTGCCAGCAGTTTGTGGAGGAGGGGGGGGGAGCAGTACTTC
abundance: once; v_gene: TRBV5-1; j_gene: TRBJ1-4; d_gene: .; CDR3aa: CASSLAVTEGGVREKLFF; CDR3nt: TGCGCCAGCAGCTTGGCCGTAACGGAGGGAGGGGTACGCGAAAAACTGTTTTTT
abundance: once; v_gene: TRBV5-5; j_gene: TRBJ2-2; d_gene: .; CDR3aa: CASSLGQHTGELFF; CDR3nt: TGTGCCAGCAGCTTGGGACAGCACACCGGGGAGCTGTTTTTT
abundance: .; v_gene: TRBV7-9; j_gene: TRBJ2-1; d_gene: TRBD2; CDR3aa: CASTGGASGNSYNEQFF; CDR3nt: TGTGCCAGCACCGGGGGGGCTAGCGGCAACTCCTACAATGAGCAGTTCTTC
abundance: .; v_gene: TRBV4-2; j_gene: TRBJ2-7; d_gene: TRBD2; CDR3aa: CASSQDLGTSGRSSGYYEQYF; CDR3nt: TGTGCCAGCAGCCAAGATCTAGGGACTAGCGGGCGATCTAGTGGGTACTACGAGCAGTACTTC
abundance: .; v_gene: TRBV2; j_gene: TRBJ2-4; d_gene: TRBD2; CDR3aa: CASSVSGLAGGGNIQYF; CDR3nt: TGTGCCAGCAGTGTATCGGGACTAGCGGGAGGGGGAAACATTCAGTACTTC
abundance: few; v_gene: TRBV2; j_gene: TRBJ1-1; d_gene: .; CDR3aa: CASRPGGVRRDTEAFF; CDR3nt: TGTGCCAGCAGGCCGGGGGGGGTCCGGAGAGACACTGAAGCTTTCTTT
abundance: .; v_gene: TRBV5-5; j_gene: TRBJ2-2; d_gene: .; CDR3aa: CASSLGRGNTGELFF; CDR3nt: TGTGCCAGCAGCTTGGGCAGGGGGAACACCGGGGAGCTGTTTTTT
abundance: .; v_gene: TRBV2; j_gene: TRBJ1-5; d_gene: .; CDR3aa: CASSEARMGLKRVSNQPQHF; CDR3nt: TGTGCCAGCAGTGAAGCGCGAATGGGACTGAAGAGGGTTAGCAATCAGCCCCAGCATTTT
abundance: .; v_gene: TRBV6-5; j_gene: TRBJ2-7; d_gene: TRBD2; CDR3aa: CASSYLAGEGEQYF; CDR3nt: TGTGCCAGCAGTTACCTAGCGGGAGAGGGCGAGCAGTACTTC
abundance: .; v_gene: TRBV7-9; j_gene: TRBJ2-1; d_gene: TRBD2; CDR3aa: CASSVVSGRHNEQFF; CDR3nt: TGTGCCAGCAGCGTAGTATCCGGGAGGCACAATGAGCAGTTCTTC
abundance: .; v_gene: TRBV4-1; j_gene: TRBJ2-7; d_gene: TRBD2; CDR3aa: CASSQDQASGRALRYEQYF; CDR3nt: TGCGCCAGCAGCCAAGATCAGGCTAGCGGGAGGGCCTTAAGGTACGAGCAGTACTTC
abundance: .; v_gene: TRBV5-1; j_gene: TRBJ2-2; d_gene: TRBD1; CDR3aa: CASSRSDRGAPSTGELFF; CDR3nt: TGCGCCAGCAGCCGATCCGACAGGGGAGCCCCCAGCACCGGGGAGCTGTTTTTT
abundance: once; v_gene: TRBV19; j_gene: TRBJ2-1; d_gene: .; CDR3aa: CASSPIAASSYNEQFF; CDR3nt: TGTGCCAGTAGTCCCATAGCCGCCAGCTCCTACAATGAGCAGTTCTTC
abundance: .; v_gene: TRBV5-6; j_gene: TRBJ2-7; d_gene: .; CDR3aa: CASSLGDSTVYEQYF; CDR3nt: TGTGCCAGCAGCTTGGGAGACTCTACCGTCTACGAGCAGTACTTC
abundance: .; v_gene: TRBV19; j_gene: TRBJ1-2; d_gene: .; CDR3aa: CFQAEGGIRGYTF; CDR3nt: TGTTTTCAAGCAGAAGGCGGCATACGAGGCTACACCTTC
abundance: .; v_gene: TRBV29-1; j_gene: TRBJ2-1; d_gene: .; CDR3aa: CSVEDNSGLLQFF; CDR3nt: TGCAGCGTTGAAGATAACTCGGGACTTTTGCAGTTCTTC
abundance: .; v_gene: TRBV4-2; j_gene: TRBJ1-2; d_gene: TRBD1; CDR3aa: CASSQERDRGQGGYTF; CDR3nt: TGTGCCAGCAGCCAAGAACGGGACAGGGGGCAGGGTGGCTACACCTTC
abundance: few; v_gene: TRBV6-6; j_gene: TRBJ2-7; d_gene: .; CDR3aa: CASSSRGAGFTGQYF; CDR3nt: TGTGCCAGCAGCTCCCGAGGAGCGGGCTTTACGGGGCAGTACTTC
abundance: .; v_gene: TRBV27; j_gene: TRBJ2-1; d_gene: TRBD2; CDR3aa: CASSPGLAGRNNEQFF; CDR3nt: TGTGCCAGCAGTCCGGGACTAGCGGGAAGAAACAATGAGCAGTTCTTC
abundance: .; v_gene: TRBV10-3; j_gene: TRBJ2-3; d_gene: TRBD1; CDR3aa: CASTLGGSGTDTQYF; CDR3nt: TGTGCCTCTACCCTAGGGGGCTCTGGCACAGATACGCAGTATTTT
abundance: .; v_gene: TRBV30; j_gene: TRBJ2-7; d_gene: TRBD1; CDR3aa: CAWRGQGAYIEQYF; CDR3nt: TGTGCCTGGAGGGGACAGGGGGCGTATATCGAGCAGTACTTC